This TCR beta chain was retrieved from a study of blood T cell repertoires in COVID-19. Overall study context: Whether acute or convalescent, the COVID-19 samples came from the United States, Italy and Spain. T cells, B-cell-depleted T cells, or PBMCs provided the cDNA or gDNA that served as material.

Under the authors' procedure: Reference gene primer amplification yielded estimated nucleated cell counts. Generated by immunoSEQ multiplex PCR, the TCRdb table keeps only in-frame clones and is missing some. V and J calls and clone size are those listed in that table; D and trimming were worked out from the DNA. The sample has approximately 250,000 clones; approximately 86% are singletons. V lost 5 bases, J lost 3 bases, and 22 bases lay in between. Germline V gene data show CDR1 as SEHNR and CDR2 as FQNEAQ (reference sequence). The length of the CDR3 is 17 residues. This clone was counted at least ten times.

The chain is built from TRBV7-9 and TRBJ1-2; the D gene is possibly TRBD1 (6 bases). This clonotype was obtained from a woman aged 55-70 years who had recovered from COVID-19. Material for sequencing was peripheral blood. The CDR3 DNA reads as TGTGCCAGCAGCCCGAGACAGGTCAGCGGGGGCGACTATGGCTACACCTTC. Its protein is CASSPRQVSGGDYGYTF.